This T cell receptor (beta chain) was identified in a study of molecular identifiers for immune sequencing clone quantification. The authors built bulk TCR libraries by previously described methods with listed TCR primers. From the PCR reads, TCRdb called clonotypes with MiXCR, one entry per CDR3 protein. The top ten hold about 9.7% of the sample, which has around 94,000 distinct CDR3 sequences, around 30% seen once. CDR1 and CDR2 from the germline V gene are MDHEN and SYDVKM. V shed 5 bases, J shed 4 bases, and the junction held 9 bases outside the gene matches. The CDR3 runs 15 residues. About this clonotype itself: What it recognizes is unknown. Just one base apart from a much larger clone, this may be a read error. Without the conserved terminal phenylalanine or tryptophan, this CDR3 likely stems from a read error.

Findings and caveats of the study: In naive cells, under 1% of molecules belonged to clones above 20 RNA copies, against over 97% in effector cells.

The V gene is TRBV28, the J gene TRBJ1-2, with 8 nucleotides matching TRBD1. The TCR sequence derives from a human donor in good health. Some libraries in this study had Jurkat cell RNA spiked in. Sequencing was carried out using naive CD8+ T cells from blood, with Jurkat cell RNA spiked in. The subset denotes: FACS-sorted CD8+CD4-CCR7+CD45RA+ naive T cells. CDR3 nucleotides: TGTGCCAGCAGTCCTTACAGGGGGACGAGCTATGGCTACACCATC. Protein product: CASSPYRGTSYGYTI.